Listed below are T cell receptor beta chains from one sample, sequenced in a study of blood T cell repertoires in COVID-19. Produced via immunoSEQ multiplex PCR; TCRdb's table is partial and in-frame only. The table includes roughly 170,000 clones, around 90% detected once. Sequencing input: peripheral blood. These receptors came from a man aged 35-49 years with active or convalescent COVID-19. The CDR3 runs from the conserved cysteine through the conserved F or W. D genes are given only for firm matches. The listing skips clone size in some rows; elsewhere it reads once, few, many or a size class.

clone size,V gene,D gene,J gene,CDR3 protein,CDR3 DNA
NA,TRBV18,NA,TRBJ1-5,CASGQGSNQPQHF,TGTGCCAGCGGGCAGGGGTCCAATCAGCCCCAGCATTTT
NA,TRBV5-1,NA,TRBJ1-3,CASSSQVGPGNTIYF,TGCGCCAGCAGCTCCCAGGTGGGGCCGGGAAACACCATATATTTT
NA,TRBV18,TRBD1,TRBJ2-1,CASSPSRDRGLDEQFF,TGTGCCAGCTCACCCTCCCGGGACAGGGGACTCGATGAGCAGTTCTTC
NA,TRBV12-3/TRBV12-4,TRBD1,TRBJ1-2,CASRGQANYGYTF,TGTGCCAGCAGGGGACAGGCTAACTATGGCTACACCTTC
NA,TRBV12-5,TRBD2,TRBJ2-3,CASGSLAGSTDTQYF,TGTGCTAGTGGTTCCTTAGCGGGGAGCACAGATACGCAGTATTTT
NA,TRBV6-6,NA,TRBJ1-4,CASSRGGANEKLFF,TGTGCCAGCAGCAGAGGGGGAGCTAATGAAAAACTGTTTTTT
once,TRBV19,NA,TRBJ1-5,CASSPRTDNQPQHF,TGTGCCAGTAGTCCCAGGACAGACAATCAGCCCCAGCATTTT
NA,TRBV25-1,NA,TRBJ2-6,CASSDGTRYSGANVLTF,TGTGCCAGCAGTGACGGGACTCGCTACTCTGGGGCCAACGTCCTGACTTTC
few,TRBV28,TRBD2,TRBJ2-1,CASSLGLAGADNEQFF,TGTGCCAGCAGTTTGGGACTAGCGGGGGCCGACAATGAGCAGTTCTTC
NA,TRBV24-1,TRBD1,TRBJ2-2,CATSGLQGTNTGELFF,TGTGCCACCAGTGGTCTACAGGGGACCAACACCGGGGAGCTGTTTTTT
NA,TRBV25-1,TRBD1,TRBJ1-1,CASSEYGQGAMNTEAFF,TGTGCCAGCAGTGAATATGGGCAGGGGGCTATGAACACTGAAGCTTTCTTT
NA,TRBV7-6,TRBD1,TRBJ1-2,CASSKYGTVGGYTF,TGTGCCAGCAGCAAATACGGGACAGTAGGAGGCTACACCTTC
few,TRBV4-1,NA,TRBJ1-2,CASSLVGRQYYGYTF,TGCGCCAGCAGCCTTGTTGGCAGACAATACTATGGCTACACCTTC
once,TRBV4-1,TRBD1,TRBJ2-7,CASSPRQGTYEQYF,TGCGCCAGCAGCCCCAGACAGGGTACCTACGAGCAGTACTTC
NA,TRBV3-1/TRBV3-2,TRBD1,TRBJ2-1,CASSDLIQGANEQFF,TGTGCCAGCAGCGACCTTATTCAGGGGGCCAATGAGCAGTTCTTC
once,TRBV7-8,NA,TRBJ1-4,CASSLVGEQLKLFF,TGTGCCAGCAGCTTAGTCGGGGAACAGCTTAAACTGTTTTTT
NA,TRBV12-3/TRBV12-4,NA,TRBJ2-2,CASSLGAAGELFF,TGTGCCAGCAGTTTAGGGGCAGCCGGGGAGCTGTTTTTT
NA,TRBV6-2/TRBV6-3,TRBD1,TRBJ2-3,CASSYSRQGSKDTQYF,TGTGCCAGCAGTTACTCTCGACAGGGGAGTAAGGATACGCAGTATTTT
NA,TRBV7-6,TRBD1,TRBJ1-2,CASSLVPGQSSDGYTF,TGTGCCAGCAGCTTAGTTCCGGGACAGTCTTCTGATGGCTACACCTTC
few,TRBV9,NA,TRBJ1-1,CASSVAPLNTEAFF,TGTGCCAGCAGCGTAGCACCGCTAAACACTGAAGCTTTCTTT
NA,TRBV29-1,TRBD1,TRBJ1-2,CSAPVEGAYGYTF,TGCAGCGCCCCGGTGGAGGGGGCCTATGGCTACACCTTC
NA,TRBV4-1,TRBD1,TRBJ1-5,CASSQGGTANSNQPQHF,TGCGCCAGCAGCCAAGGAGGGACAGCGAATAGCAATCAGCCCCAGCATTTT
NA,TRBV11-1,TRBD1,TRBJ1-1,CASSPGQVGDTEAFF,TGTGCCAGCAGTCCTGGACAGGTCGGTGACACTGAAGCTTTCTTT
NA,TRBV11-1,TRBD2,TRBJ2-5,CASSLIASGGVETQYF,TGTGCCAGCAGCTTAATCGCCAGCGGGGGGGTAGAGACCCAGTACTTC
NA,TRBV7-2,TRBD2,TRBJ2-3,CASSPKTSEGKDTQYF,TGTGCCAGCAGCCCAAAGACTAGCGAGGGAAAAGATACGCAGTATTTT
NA,TRBV9,NA,TRBJ2-2,CASSLRQVLNTGELFF,TGTGCCAGCAGCTTACGACAGGTCCTAAACACCGGGGAGCTGTTTTTT
many,TRBV6-5,NA,TRBJ1-5,CASRTASNQPQHF,TGTGCCAGCCGGACAGCTAGCAATCAGCCCCAGCATTTT
few,TRBV6-2/TRBV6-3,TRBD1,TRBJ1-1,CASSEILGSGGSGTEAFF,TGTGCCAGCAGTGAGATCCTGGGATCAGGGGGCTCGGGTACTGAAGCTTTCTTT
NA,TRBV19,NA,TRBJ1-2,CASNPLSNYGYTF,TGTGCCAGTAACCCGCTATCCAACTATGGCTACACCTTC
NA,TRBV11-2,TRBD2,TRBJ2-1,CASSPQRGVDSNNEQFF,TGTGCCAGCAGCCCCCAGCGGGGGGTCGATTCCAACAATGAGCAGTTCTTC
few,TRBV28,TRBD1,TRBJ1-2,CASRPQGVDGYTF,TGTGCCAGCAGACCTCAGGGGGTGGATGGCTACACCTTC
once,TRBV24-1,TRBD1,TRBJ2-7,CATSDGTGLDEQYF,TGTGCCACCAGTGACGGGACAGGGTTGGACGAGCAGTACTTC
few,TRBV30,NA,TRBJ1-3,CAWSVAGMGISGNTIYF,TGTGCCTGGAGTGTCGCAGGGATGGGAATCTCTGGAAACACCATATATTTT
NA,TRBV7-6,NA,TRBJ1-2,CASSPRGSYGYTF,TGTGCCAGCAGCCCCCGAGGAAGTTATGGCTACACCTTC
NA,TRBV5-1,TRBD1,TRBJ2-7,CASSLETGFKGEQYF,TGCGCCAGCAGCTTGGAGACAGGGTTTAAGGGCGAGCAGTACTTC
NA,TRBV6-6,TRBD1,TRBJ1-2,CASSYTGQGGYTF,TGTGCCAGCAGTTACACCGGACAGGGTGGCTACACCTTC
NA,TRBV27,TRBD1,TRBJ1-3,CASWTGPYSGNTIYF,TGTGCCAGCTGGACAGGGCCCTACTCTGGAAACACCATATATTTT
NA,TRBV30,TRBD1,TRBJ1-4,CAWSTYRGYGEKLFF,TGTGCCTGGAGTACATACAGGGGATATGGAGAAAAACTGTTTTTT
NA,TRBV6-5,TRBD1,TRBJ1-2,CASSSPGGGGYTF,TGTGCCAGCAGTTCCCCAGGGGGCGGTGGCTACACCTTC
NA,TRBV24-1,TRBD2,TRBJ2-3,CATSDPADLARGNTDTQYF,TGTGCCACCAGTGATCCCGCGGATTTGGCGCGGGGGAACACAGATACGCAGTATTTT
NA,TRBV19,NA,TRBJ1-1,CASSIGAGVWTEAFF,TGTGCCAGTAGTATTGGGGCAGGGGTGTGGACTGAAGCTTTCTTT